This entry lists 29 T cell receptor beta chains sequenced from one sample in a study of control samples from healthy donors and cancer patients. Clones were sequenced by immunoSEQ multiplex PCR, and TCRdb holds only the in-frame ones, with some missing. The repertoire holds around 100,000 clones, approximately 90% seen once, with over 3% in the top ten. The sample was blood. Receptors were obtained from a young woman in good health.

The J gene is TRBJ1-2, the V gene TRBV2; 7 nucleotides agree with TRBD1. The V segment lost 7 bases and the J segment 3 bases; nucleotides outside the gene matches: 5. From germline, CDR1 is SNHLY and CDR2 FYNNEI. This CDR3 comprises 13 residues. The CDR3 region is CASKEQGDYGYTF. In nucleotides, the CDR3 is TGTGCCAGCAAGGAGCAGGGGGACTATGGCTACACCTTC.

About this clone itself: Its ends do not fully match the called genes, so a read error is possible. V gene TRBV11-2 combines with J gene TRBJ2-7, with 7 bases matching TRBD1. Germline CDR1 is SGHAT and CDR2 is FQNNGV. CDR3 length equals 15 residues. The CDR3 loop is CASSLEGQAVYEQYF. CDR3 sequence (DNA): TGTGCCAGCAGCCTAGAAGGACAGGCTGTCTACGAGCAGTACTTC.

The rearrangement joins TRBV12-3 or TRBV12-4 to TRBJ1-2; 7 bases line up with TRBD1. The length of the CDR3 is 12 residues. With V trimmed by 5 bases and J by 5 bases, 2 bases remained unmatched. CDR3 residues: CASSPGGYGYTF. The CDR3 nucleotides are TGTGCCAGCAGTCCAGGGGGTTATGGCTACACCTTC.

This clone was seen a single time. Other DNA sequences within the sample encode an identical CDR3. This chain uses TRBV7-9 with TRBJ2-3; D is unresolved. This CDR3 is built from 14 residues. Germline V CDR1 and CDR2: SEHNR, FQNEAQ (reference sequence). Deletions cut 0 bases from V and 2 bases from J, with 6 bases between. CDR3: CASSLAGITDTQYF. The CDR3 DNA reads TGTGCCAGCAGCTTAGCAGGGATCACAGATACGCAGTATTTT.

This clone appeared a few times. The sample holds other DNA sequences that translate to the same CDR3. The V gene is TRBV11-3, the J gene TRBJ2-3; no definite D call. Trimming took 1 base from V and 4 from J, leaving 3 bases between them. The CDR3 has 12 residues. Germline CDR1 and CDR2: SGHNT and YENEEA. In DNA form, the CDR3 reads TGTGCCAGCAGCTTAGTGCCAGATACGCAGTATTTT. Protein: CASSLVPDTQYF. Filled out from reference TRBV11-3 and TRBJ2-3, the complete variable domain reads EAGVVQSPRYKIIEKKQPVAFWCNPISGHNTLYWYLQNLGQGPELLIRYENEEAVDDSQLPKDRFSAERLKGVDSTLKIQPAELGDSAVYLCASSLVPDTQYFGPGTRLTVL.

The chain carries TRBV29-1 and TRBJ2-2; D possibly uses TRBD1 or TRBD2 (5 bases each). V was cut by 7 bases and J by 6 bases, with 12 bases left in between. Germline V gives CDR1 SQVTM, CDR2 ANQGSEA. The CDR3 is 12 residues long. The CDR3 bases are TGCAGCGGGGGGAGTGGGTCCGGGGAGCTGTTTTTT. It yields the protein CSGGSGSGELFF.

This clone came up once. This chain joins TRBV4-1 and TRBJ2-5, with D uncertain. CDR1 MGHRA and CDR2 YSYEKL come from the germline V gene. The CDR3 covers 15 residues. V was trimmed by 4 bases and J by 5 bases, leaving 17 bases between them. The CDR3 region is CASSLVTGNKETQYF. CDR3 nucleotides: TGCGCCAGCAGCCTCGTTACTGGAAATAAGGAGACCCAGTACTTC.

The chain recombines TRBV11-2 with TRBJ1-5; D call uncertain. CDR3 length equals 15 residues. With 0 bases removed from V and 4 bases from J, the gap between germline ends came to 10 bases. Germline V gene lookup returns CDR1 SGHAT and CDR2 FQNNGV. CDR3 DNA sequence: TGTGCCAGCAGCTTAGATGACGGGCATAATCAGCCCCAGCATTTT. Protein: CASSLDDGHNQPQHF.

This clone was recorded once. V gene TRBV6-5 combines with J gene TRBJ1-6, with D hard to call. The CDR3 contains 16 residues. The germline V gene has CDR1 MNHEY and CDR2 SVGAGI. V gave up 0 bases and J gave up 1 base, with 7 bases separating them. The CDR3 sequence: CASSYSVVSYNSPLHF. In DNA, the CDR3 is TGTGCCAGCAGTTACTCGGTGGTGTCCTATAATTCACCCCTCCACTTT.

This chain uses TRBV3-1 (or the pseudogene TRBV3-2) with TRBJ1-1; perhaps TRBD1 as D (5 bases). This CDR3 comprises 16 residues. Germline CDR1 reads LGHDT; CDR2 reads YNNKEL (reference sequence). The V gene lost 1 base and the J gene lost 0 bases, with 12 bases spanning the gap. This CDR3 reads CASSQGKGTLNTEAFF. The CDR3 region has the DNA TGTGCCAGCAGCCAAGGTAAAGGGACCCTGAACACTGAAGCTTTCTTT.

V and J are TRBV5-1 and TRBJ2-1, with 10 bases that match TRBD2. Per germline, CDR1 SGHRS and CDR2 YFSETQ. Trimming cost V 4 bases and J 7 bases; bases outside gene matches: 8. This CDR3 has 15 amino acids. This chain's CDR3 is CASSPTAGGMNEQFF. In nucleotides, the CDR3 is TGCGCCAGCAGCCCTACAGCGGGGGGGATGAATGAGCAGTTCTTC.

The CDR3 sequence is CSVGGVNTEAFF. As DNA, the CDR3 is TGCAGCGTCGGTGGAGTGAACACTGAAGCTTTCTTT. The chain combines TRBV29-1 with TRBJ1-1, with D uncertain. Trimming cost V 6 bases and J 0 bases, with 8 bases left between them. Per germline, CDR1 SQVTM and CDR2 ANQGSEA. This CDR3 is built from 12 residues. Supplemented by reference TRBV29-1 and TRBJ1-1, the full variable domain reads SAVISQKPSRDICQRGTSLTIQCQVDSQVTMMFWYRQQPGQSLTLIATANQGSEATYESGFVIDKFPISRPNLTFSTLTVSNMSPEDSSIYLCSVGGVNTEAFFGQGTRLTVV.

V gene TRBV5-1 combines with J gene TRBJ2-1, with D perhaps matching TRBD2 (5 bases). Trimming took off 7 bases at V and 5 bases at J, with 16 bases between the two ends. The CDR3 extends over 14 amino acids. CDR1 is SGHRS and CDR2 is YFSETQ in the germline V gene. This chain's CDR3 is CASGLGERHNEQFF. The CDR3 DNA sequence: TGCGCCAGCGGGCTCGGGGAGCGTCACAATGAGCAGTTCTTC.

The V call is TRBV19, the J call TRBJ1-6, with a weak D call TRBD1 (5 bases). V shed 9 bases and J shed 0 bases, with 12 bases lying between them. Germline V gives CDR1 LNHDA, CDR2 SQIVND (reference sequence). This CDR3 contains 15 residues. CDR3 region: CASAPGSSYNSPLHF. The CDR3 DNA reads TGTGCCAGCGCCCCAGGGAGCTCCTATAATTCACCCCTCCACTTT.

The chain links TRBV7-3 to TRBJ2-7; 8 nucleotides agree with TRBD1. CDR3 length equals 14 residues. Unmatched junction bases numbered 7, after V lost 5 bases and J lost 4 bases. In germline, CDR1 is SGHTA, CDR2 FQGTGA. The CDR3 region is CASSPWTGKYEQYF. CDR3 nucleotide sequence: TGTGCCAGCAGCCCCTGGACAGGGAAGTACGAGCAGTACTTC. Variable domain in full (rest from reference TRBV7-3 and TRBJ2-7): GAGVSQTPSNKVTEKGKYVELRCDPISGHTALYWYRQSLGQGPEFLIYFQGTGAADDSGLPNDRFFAVRPEGSVSTLKIQRTERGDSAVYLCASSPWTGKYEQYFGPGTRLTVT.

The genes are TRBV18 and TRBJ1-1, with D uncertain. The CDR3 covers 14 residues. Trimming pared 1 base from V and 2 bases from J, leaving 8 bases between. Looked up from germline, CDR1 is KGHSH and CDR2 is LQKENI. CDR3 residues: CASSPLADNTEAFF. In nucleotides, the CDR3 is TGTGCCAGCTCACCACTGGCAGACAACACTGAAGCTTTCTTT.

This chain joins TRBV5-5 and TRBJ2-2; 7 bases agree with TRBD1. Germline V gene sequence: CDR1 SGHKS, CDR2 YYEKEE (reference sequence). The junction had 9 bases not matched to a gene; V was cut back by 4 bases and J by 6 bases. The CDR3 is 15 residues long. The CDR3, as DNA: TGTGCCAGCAGCCCTGACAGGGTACTCGCCGGGGAGCTGTTTTTT. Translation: CASSPDRVLAGELFF.

CDR3 DNA sequence: TGTGCCAGCAGCTTAGGAGCCATTCGATCGACCCAGTACTTC. Translating gives CASSLGAIRSTQYF. The chain employs TRBV7-2 and TRBJ2-5, with D unresolved. Trimming took 1 base from V and 7 from J, leaving 13 bases between them. This CDR3 region has 14 residues. CDR1 and CDR2 (germline): SGHTA, FQGNSA.

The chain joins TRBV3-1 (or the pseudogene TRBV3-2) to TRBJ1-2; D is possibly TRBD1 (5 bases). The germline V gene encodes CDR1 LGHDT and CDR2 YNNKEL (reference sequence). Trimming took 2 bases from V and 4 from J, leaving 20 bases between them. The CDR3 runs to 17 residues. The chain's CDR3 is CASSQLLPGMGGYGYTF. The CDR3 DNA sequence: TGTGCCAGCAGCCAATTACTTCCCGGGATGGGGGGCTATGGCTACACCTTC.

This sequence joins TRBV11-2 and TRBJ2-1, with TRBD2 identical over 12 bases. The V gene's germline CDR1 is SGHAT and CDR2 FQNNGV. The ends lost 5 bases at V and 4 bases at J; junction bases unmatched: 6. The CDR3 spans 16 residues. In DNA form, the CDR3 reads TGTGCCAGCAGCCTCTCCCTAGCGGGGGGGTACAATGAGCAGTTCTTC. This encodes CASSLSLAGGYNEQFF.

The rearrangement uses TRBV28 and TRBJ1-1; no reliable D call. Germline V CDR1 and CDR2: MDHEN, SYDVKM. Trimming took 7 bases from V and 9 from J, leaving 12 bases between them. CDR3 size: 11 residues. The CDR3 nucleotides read TGTGCCAGCACTGTGGACTGGAAAGCTTTCTTT. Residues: CASTVDWKAFF. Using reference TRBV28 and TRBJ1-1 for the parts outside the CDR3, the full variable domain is DVKVTQSSRYLVKRTGEKVFLECVQDMDHENMFWYRQDPGLGLRLIYFSYDVKMKEKGDIPEGYSVSREKKERFSLILESASTNQTSMYLCASTVDWKAFFGQGTRLTVV.

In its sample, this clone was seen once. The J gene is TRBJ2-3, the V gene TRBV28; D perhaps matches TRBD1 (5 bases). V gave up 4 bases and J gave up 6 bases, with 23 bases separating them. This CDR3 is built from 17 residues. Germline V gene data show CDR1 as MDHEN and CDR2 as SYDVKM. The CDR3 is CASSSLLRQHKRDTQYF. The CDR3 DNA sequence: TGTGCCAGCAGTTCCCTCCTTCGACAGCACAAACGGGATACGCAGTATTTT.

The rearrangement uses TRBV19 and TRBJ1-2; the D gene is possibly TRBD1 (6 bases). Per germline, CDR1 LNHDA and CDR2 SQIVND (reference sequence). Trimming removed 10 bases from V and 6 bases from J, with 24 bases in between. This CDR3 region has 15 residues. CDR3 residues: CATREGTLKFDGYTF. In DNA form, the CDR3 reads TGTGCCACCCGAGAGGGGACACTTAAATTTGATGGCTACACCTTC.

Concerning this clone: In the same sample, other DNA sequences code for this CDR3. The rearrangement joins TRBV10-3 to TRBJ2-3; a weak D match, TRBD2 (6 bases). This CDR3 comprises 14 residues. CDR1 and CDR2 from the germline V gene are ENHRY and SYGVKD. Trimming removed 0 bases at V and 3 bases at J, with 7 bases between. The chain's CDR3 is CAISESGGTDTQYF. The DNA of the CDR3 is TGTGCCATCAGTGAGTCTGGAGGGACAGATACGCAGTATTTT.

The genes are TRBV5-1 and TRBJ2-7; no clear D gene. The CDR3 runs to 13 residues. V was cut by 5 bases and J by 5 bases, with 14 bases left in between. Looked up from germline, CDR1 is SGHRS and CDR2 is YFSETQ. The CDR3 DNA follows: TGCGCCAGCAGTAACCCCTTTAAGCACGAGCAGTACTTC. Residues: CASSNPFKHEQYF.

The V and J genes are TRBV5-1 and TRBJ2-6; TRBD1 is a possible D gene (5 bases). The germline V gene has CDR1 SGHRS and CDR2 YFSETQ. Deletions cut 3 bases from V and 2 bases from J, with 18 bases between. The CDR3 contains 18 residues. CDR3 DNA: TGCGCCAGCAGCTCAAAAGGGGTAGACCCTACTGGGGCCAACGTCCTGACTTTC. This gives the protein CASSSKGVDPTGANVLTF.

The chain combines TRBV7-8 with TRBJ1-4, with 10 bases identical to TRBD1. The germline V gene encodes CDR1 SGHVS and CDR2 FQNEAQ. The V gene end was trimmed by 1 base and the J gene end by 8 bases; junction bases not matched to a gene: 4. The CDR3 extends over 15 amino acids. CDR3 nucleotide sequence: TGTGCCAGCAGCTTAGACGGACAGGGGGGGGAAAAACTGTTTTTT. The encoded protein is CASSLDGQGGEKLFF.

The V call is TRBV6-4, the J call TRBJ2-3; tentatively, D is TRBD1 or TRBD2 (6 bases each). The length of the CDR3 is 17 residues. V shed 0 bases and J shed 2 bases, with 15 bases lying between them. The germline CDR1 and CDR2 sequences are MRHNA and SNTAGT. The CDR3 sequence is CASSDSGEDRITDTQYF. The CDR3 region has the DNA TGTGCCAGCAGTGACTCGGGGGAGGACAGAATCACAGATACGCAGTATTTT.

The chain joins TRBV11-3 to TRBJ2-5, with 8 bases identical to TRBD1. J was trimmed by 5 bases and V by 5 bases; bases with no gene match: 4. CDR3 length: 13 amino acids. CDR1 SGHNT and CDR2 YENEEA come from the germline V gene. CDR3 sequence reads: CASSPNRGETQYF. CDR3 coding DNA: TGTGCCAGCAGCCCCAACAGGGGGGAGACCCAGTACTTC.